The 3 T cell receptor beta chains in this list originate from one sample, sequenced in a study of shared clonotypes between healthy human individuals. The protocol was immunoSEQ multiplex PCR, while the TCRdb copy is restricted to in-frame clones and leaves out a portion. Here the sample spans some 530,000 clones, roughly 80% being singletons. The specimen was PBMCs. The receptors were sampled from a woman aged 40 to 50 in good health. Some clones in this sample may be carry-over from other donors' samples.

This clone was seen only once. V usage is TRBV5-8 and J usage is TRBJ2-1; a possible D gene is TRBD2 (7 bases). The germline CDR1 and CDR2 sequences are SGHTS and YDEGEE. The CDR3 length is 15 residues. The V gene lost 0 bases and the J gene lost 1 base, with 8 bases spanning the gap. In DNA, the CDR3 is TGTGCCAGCAGCTTGGAGGGGGGGTCCTACAATGAGCAGTTCTTC. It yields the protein CASSLEGGSYNEQFF.

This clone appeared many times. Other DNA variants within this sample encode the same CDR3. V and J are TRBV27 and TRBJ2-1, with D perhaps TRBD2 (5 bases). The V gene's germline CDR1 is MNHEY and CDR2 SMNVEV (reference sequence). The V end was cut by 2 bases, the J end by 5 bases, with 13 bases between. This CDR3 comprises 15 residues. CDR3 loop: CASSLGSSRDNEQFF. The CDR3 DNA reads TGTGCCAGCAGTTTAGGGTCGTCGCGGGACAATGAGCAGTTCTTC.

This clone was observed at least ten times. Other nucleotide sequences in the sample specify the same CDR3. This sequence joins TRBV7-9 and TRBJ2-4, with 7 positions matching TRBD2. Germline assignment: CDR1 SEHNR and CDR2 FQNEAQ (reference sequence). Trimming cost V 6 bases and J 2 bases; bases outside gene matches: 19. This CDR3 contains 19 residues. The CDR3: CASSFPRENLSTPKNIQYF. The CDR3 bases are TGTGCCAGCAGTTTCCCGCGGGAGAACCTTAGTACCCCCAAAAACATTCAGTACTTC. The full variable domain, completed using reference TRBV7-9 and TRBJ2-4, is DTGVSQNPRHKITKRGQNVTFRCDPISEHNRLYWYRQTLGQGPEFLTYFQNEAQLEKSRLLSDRFSAERPKGSFSTLEIQRTEQGDSAMYLCASSFPRENLSTPKNIQYFGAGTRLSVL.